These T cell receptor beta chains were read from a single sample in a study of blood T cell repertoires in COVID-19. Clones were sequenced by immunoSEQ multiplex PCR, and TCRdb holds only the in-frame ones, with some missing. This table holds roughly 250,000 clones, around nine tenths found once. Material for sequencing was peripheral blood. The receptors originated from a woman in her 40s who had recovered from COVID-19. Each CDR3 is given with its conserved first and last residue.

V	length	J	CDR3
TRBV13	13	TRBJ2-1	CASSLLAAGEQFF
TRBV10-1	14	TRBJ2-3	CASPEERLTDTQYF
TRBV19	15	TRBJ1-6	CASSMGQGRNSPLHF
TRBV5-6	15	TRBJ1-3	CASSPTGISGNTIYF
TRBV7-2	14	TRBJ2-1	CASSPGGPLNEQFF
TRBV7-3	15	TRBJ2-3	CASSPPGRGLDTQYF
TRBV30	12	TRBJ1-1	CAWSTGFTEAFF
TRBV7-9	18	TRBJ1-3	CASSLGAWGGFSGNTIYF
TRBV5-1	18	TRBJ1-4	CASSLALRQGATNEKLFF
TRBV12-3/TRBV12-4	13	TRBJ1-3	CASSTGGGNTIYF
TRBV6-5	14	TRBJ1-2	CASSNGGGIYGYTF
TRBV25-1	11	TRBJ1-1	CASSWGRVAFF
TRBV12-3/TRBV12-4	13	TRBJ1-1	CASSRQGNTEAFF
TRBV27	15	TRBJ1-1	CASSQGAGPRSSAFF
TRBV5-6	18	TRBJ2-1	CASSFVGGPLSSYNEQFF
TRBV30	14	TRBJ1-3	CAWRWPLSGNTIYF
TRBV7-9	14	TRBJ2-7	CASSPWDRYYEQYF
TRBV27	14	TRBJ1-2	CASSSRGRAYGYTF
TRBV20-1	9	TRBJ2-7	CSPGGTRYF
TRBV5-1	12	TRBJ1-2	CASRGSTMAYTF
TRBV7-9	12	TRBJ2-1	CASSLVSNEQFF
TRBV6-2/TRBV6-3	13	TRBJ1-2	CASSYVGERGYTF
TRBV7-2	15	TRBJ2-7	CASSLQAGGPHEQYF
TRBV9	13	TRBJ2-1	CASSGDYPLEQFF
TRBV30	15	TRBJ2-2	CAWSWRPSDTGELFF
TRBV27	16	TRBJ1-4	CASSLWGGGANEKLFF
TRBV11-3	14	TRBJ1-3	CASSLGGVGNTIYF
TRBV24-1	16	TRBJ2-3	CATSDPGTSGGGTQYF
TRBV7-9	15	TRBJ1-4	CASSSGGGATEKLFF
TRBV12-3/TRBV12-4	12	TRBJ1-2	CASSLVQMGYTF
TRBV5-1	14	TRBJ2-5	CASSLAIRQETQYF
TRBV7-2	17	TRBJ1-5	CASSPRTSRLSNQPQHF
TRBV11-2	14	TRBJ1-1	CASSYTGGWTEAFF
TRBV6-1	15	TRBJ2-7	CASSELQGAWGEQYF
TRBV9	15	TRBJ2-7	CASSVGEGVSYEQYF
TRBV24-1	17	TRBJ2-3	CATSDPGTSGNTDTQYF
TRBV7-2	16	TRBJ2-5	CASSGPGVGRVETQYF
TRBV4-1	14	TRBJ2-5	CASSQTSDQETQYF
TRBV6-5	13	TRBJ2-1	CASSYPMGREQFF
TRBV15	17	TRBJ2-2	CATSRTGLNPNTGELFF